The rows below give T cell receptor beta chains drawn from one sample of a study of CD8+ T cells in alopecia areata. Profiled with immunoSEQ multiplex PCR; TCRdb holds only in-frame clones, not every one. The repertoire holds 70,000 or so clones, with roughly 30% as singletons. The sequenced sample was CD8+ T cells sorted from blood, obtained at week 4, from a patient treated with tofacitinib. These TCRs come from a human donor with alopecia areata. CDR3s include the opening cysteine and the closing phenylalanine or tryptophan. A D gene is named only where the DNA matches it firmly. The size entry is marked missing in some rows and otherwise reads once, few, many or a size class.

clone size,D gene,J gene,V gene,CDR3 protein,CDR3 DNA
NA,NA,TRBJ1-5,TRBV28,CASISRGSNQPQHF,TGTGCCAGCATCTCGCGAGGTAGCAATCAGCCCCAGCATTTT
few,TRBD1,TRBJ2-7,TRBV29-1,CSVYTGQGQYEQYF,TGCAGCGTGTATACGGGACAGGGGCAATACGAGCAGTACTTC
NA,TRBD2,TRBJ2-7,TRBV29-1,CSGGGLAQSYEQYF,TGCAGCGGGGGAGGACTAGCGCAGTCCTACGAGCAGTACTTC
few,NA,TRBJ2-2,TRBV29-1,CSVEGAPTENTGELFF,TGCAGCGTTGAAGGAGCGCCGACAGAGAACACCGGGGAGCTGTTTTTT
NA,NA,TRBJ1-2,TRBV11-2,CASSLGRLGYTF,TGTGCCAGCAGCTTAGGCAGGCTTGGCTACACCTTC
NA,NA,TRBJ1-1,TRBV27,CASMVRVNTEAFF,TGTGCCAGCATGGTCAGGGTGAACACTGAAGCTTTCTTT
NA,TRBD1,TRBJ2-7,TRBV4-3,CASSQGQGAYEQYF,TGCGCCAGCAGCCAAGGACAGGGGGCCTACGAGCAGTACTTC
NA,TRBD1,TRBJ1-2,TRBV30,CAWTMTGEDYGYTF,TGTGCCTGGACTATGACAGGGGAGGACTATGGCTACACCTTC
NA,TRBD1,TRBJ2-7,TRBV29-1,CSVVTGGEQYF,TGCAGCGTTGTGACAGGGGGCGAGCAGTACTTC
few,TRBD2,TRBJ2-3,TRBV2,CASSVWLAEATDTQYF,TGTGCCAGCAGCGTGTGGCTAGCGGAGGCCACAGATACGCAGTATTTT
NA,NA,TRBJ2-7,TRBV19,CASSPAGANYEQYF,TGTGCCAGTAGCCCCGCAGGGGCTAACTACGAGCAGTACTTC
NA,TRBD1,TRBJ2-5,TRBV10-3,CAISGPDREETQYF,TGTGCCATCAGTGGACCGGACAGGGAAGAGACCCAGTACTTC
NA,NA,TRBJ1-2,TRBV29-1,CSVEDNYGYTF,TGCAGCGTTGAAGATAACTATGGCTACACCTTC
few,NA,TRBJ2-2,TRBV30,CAWPRDNTGELFF,TGTGCCTGGCCCCGGGATAACACCGGGGAGCTGTTTTTT
NA,NA,TRBJ2-7,TRBV29-1,CSVSGTALSYEQYF,TGCAGCGTCTCCGGGACTGCTTTATCCTACGAGCAGTACTTC
few,TRBD2,TRBJ2-1,TRBV13,CASSQGASGTDNEQFF,TGCGCCAGCAGCCAAGGGGCTAGCGGGACAGACAATGAGCAGTTCTTC
NA,TRBD1,TRBJ2-7,TRBV27,CASSLIATGALGNEQYF,TGTGCCAGCAGTTTAATCGCCACAGGGGCCCTGGGGAACGAGCAGTACTTC
NA,NA,TRBJ2-5,TRBV7-9,CASSVIGRYETQYF,TGTGCCAGCAGCGTAATAGGCCGCTACGAGACCCAGTACTTC
NA,NA,TRBJ1-5,TRBV29-1,CNLGGSSNQPQHF,TGCAACCTCGGGGGAAGTAGCAATCAGCCCCAGCATTTT
NA,TRBD1,TRBJ2-5,TRBV6-5,CASRTGGQETQYF,TGTGCCAGCAGAACAGGGGGGCAAGAGACCCAGTACTTC
few,NA,TRBJ2-7,TRBV5-6,CASSLSGSSYEQYF,TGTGCCAGCAGCTTGTCCGGTAGCTCCTACGAGCAGTACTTC
NA,TRBD1,TRBJ1-3,TRBV5-6,CASSTDRDSGNTIYF,TGTGCCAGCAGCACTGACAGGGACTCTGGAAACACCATATATTTT
NA,TRBD2,TRBJ2-7,TRBV29-1,CSVAEGLAGVEQYF,TGCAGCGTTGCAGAAGGACTAGCGGGAGTCGAGCAGTACTTC
NA,NA,TRBJ1-2,TRBV19,CATTPGTSIYGYTF,TGTGCCACAACTCCCGGGACGTCTATTTATGGCTACACCTTC
many,NA,TRBJ2-4,TRBV28,CASSLWLSEKQNIQYF,TGTGCCAGCAGTTTATGGTTGTCCGAGAAACAAAACATTCAGTACTTC
NA,NA,TRBJ2-6,TRBV7-9,CASSFPTSFDFSGANVLTF,TGTGCCAGCAGCTTTCCCACTTCCTTCGACTTCTCTGGGGCCAACGTCCTGACTTTC
few,NA,TRBJ1-1,TRBV28,CASMGAGMNTEAFF,TGTGCCAGCATGGGGGCAGGGATGAACACTGAAGCTTTCTTT
NA,NA,TRBJ2-2,TRBV7-2,CASGAGTNTGELFF,TGTGCCAGCGGAGCCGGGACGAACACCGGGGAGCTGTTTTTT
few,NA,TRBJ2-3,TRBV29-1,CSGGWDTDTQYF,TGCAGCGGTGGGTGGGACACAGATACGCAGTATTTT
NA,NA,TRBJ1-2,TRBV28,CASLTANYGYTF,TGTGCCAGCTTGACAGCTAACTATGGCTACACCTTC
few,NA,TRBJ2-5,TRBV15,CATSRDRGGGETQYF,TGTGCCACCAGCAGAGACAGGGGAGGAGGAGAGACCCAGTACTTC
few,NA,TRBJ1-4,TRBV25-1,CASSEGGFNEKLFF,TGTGCCAGCAGTGAGGGAGGCTTTAATGAAAAACTGTTTTTT
NA,NA,TRBJ2-5,TRBV5-1,CASSSRVQETQYF,TGCGCCAGCAGCTCCCGGGTCCAAGAGACCCAGTACTTC
once,NA,TRBJ2-2,TRBV29-1,CSVLHTGELFF,TGCAGCGTTTTACACACCGGGGAGCTGTTTTTT
NA,NA,TRBJ2-1,TRBV6-1,CASTAGFGYNEQFF,TGTGCCAGCACCGCGGGATTCGGCTACAATGAGCAGTTCTTC
few,NA,TRBJ1-1,TRBV6-6,CASSYQGMSEAFF,TGTGCCAGCAGTTATCAGGGGATGTCTGAAGCTTTCTTT
once,NA,TRBJ2-3,TRBV4-1,CASSQGSPDTQYF,TGCGCCAGCAGCCAAGGTTCGCCAGATACGCAGTATTTT
few,TRBD2,TRBJ2-7,TRBV28,CASSHRTSGSVYEQYF,TGTGCCAGCAGTCACCGGACTAGCGGGAGTGTCTACGAGCAGTACTTC
many,NA,TRBJ1-5,TRBV7-2,CASSQGLSNQPQHF,TGTGCCAGCAGCCAGGGTTTAAGCAATCAGCCCCAGCATTTT
few,NA,TRBJ2-1,TRBV29-1,CSVGERQKFF,TGCAGCGTTGGGGAGAGGCAAAAGTTCTTC
NA,NA,TRBJ1-1,TRBV30,CVGEMNTEAFF,TGTGTCGGAGAAATGAACACTGAAGCTTTCTTT
few,NA,TRBJ2-7,TRBV29-1,CSVEGGRGAYEQYF,TGCAGCGTTGAGGGCGGAAGGGGGGCCTACGAGCAGTACTTC
NA,NA,TRBJ2-7,TRBV6-5,CASSYSPTYEQYF,TGTGCCAGCAGTTACTCACCGACCTACGAGCAGTACTTC
NA,TRBD2,TRBJ2-7,TRBV29-1,CSVEGLADTYEQYF,TGCAGCGTCGAAGGACTAGCGGACACCTACGAGCAGTACTTC
NA,NA,TRBJ1-1,TRBV7-9,CASSFPGRDTEAFF,TGTGCCAGCAGCTTCCCGGGGAGGGACACTGAAGCTTTCTTT
few,NA,TRBJ2-7,TRBV5-1,CASTGLEGEQYF,TGCGCCAGCACGGGGCTCGAGGGCGAGCAGTACTTC
many,NA,TRBJ1-1,TRBV18,CASSHLGVNTEAFF,TGTGCCAGCTCCCATCTTGGGGTGAACACTGAAGCTTTCTTT
NA,TRBD2,TRBJ2-7,TRBV11-2,CASSRLTSGRREQYF,TGTGCCAGCAGCCGCCTGACTAGCGGTCGAAGGGAGCAGTACTTC
few,NA,TRBJ2-5,TRBV29-1,CTAQGWDKETQYF,TGCACCGCACAGGGCTGGGATAAAGAGACCCAGTACTTC